These 28 T cell receptor beta chains were all obtained from the same sample, sequenced in a study of CD8 T cells in ankylosing spondylitis. TCRdb called the 5' RACE reads again in MiXCR, with one record for every CDR3 protein. This sample carries roughly 120,000 distinct CDR3 sequences, about an eighth of them seen once, and the ten largest clones take under 3%. Sequencing used blood, either unsorted or a sorted T cell fraction (not recorded which). The receptor source for this set is a female donor with ankylosing spondylitis or in good health (not recorded which).

This clonotype was seen ten or more times. The J gene is TRBJ2-5, the V gene TRBV20-1; D may be TRBD1 (6 bases). This CDR3 is 14 amino acids long. Trimming removed 5 bases at V and 0 bases at J, with 13 bases between. Germline V gene lookup returns CDR1 DFQATT and CDR2 SNEGSKA (reference sequence). The CDR3 sequence: CSAGDILYQETQYF. The CDR3 coding sequence is TGCAGTGCTGGGGACATTTTATACCAAGAGACCCAGTACTTC.

This clonotype was seen many times. In DNA form, the CDR3 reads TGTGCCAGCAGCAAAATTGGGACAGGGCAGGAAAAACTGTTTTTT. Translated, it gives CASSKIGTGQEKLFF. This chain links TRBV12-3 or TRBV12-4 with TRBJ1-4; 9 bases match TRBD1. This CDR3 is built from 15 residues. V lost 6 bases to trimming and J lost 8 bases; unmatched junction nucleotides: 10.

This clonotype was observed at least ten times. The rearrangement joins TRBV20-1 to TRBJ1-1, with a possible D match to TRBD1 (6 bases). CDR3 length: 13 residues. Germline CDR1 and CDR2: DFQATT and SNEGSKA (reference sequence). V lost 3 bases, J lost 3 bases, and 11 bases lay in between. The CDR3 region is CSASLGQHTEAFF. In DNA, the CDR3 is TGCAGTGCTAGCCTAGGACAGCACACTGAAGCTTTCTTT.

CDR3 residues: CASRPTGKGQPQHF. CDR3 DNA sequence: TGTGCCAGCAGGCCTACAGGGAAGGGGCAGCCCCAGCATTTT. The gene calls are TRBV12-3 or TRBV12-4 and TRBJ1-5; D is perhaps TRBD1 (6 bases). V was pared by 6 bases and J by 7 bases, with 16 bases between. The CDR3 has 14 residues.

J is TRBJ2-1 and V is TRBV5-1; 7 bases align to TRBD2. The CDR3 extends over 14 amino acids. The V and J ends lost 2 bases and 14 bases, in that order; junction bases with no gene match: 13. The germline V gene has CDR1 SGHRS and CDR2 YFSETQ. DNA of the CDR3: TGCGCCAGCAGCTTCAGTTGGGGGGGAGGTTTGGAGTTCTTC. Translated, it gives CASSFSWGGGLEFF.

This sequence joins TRBV20-1 and TRBJ2-3; 10 positions agree with TRBD2. There are 15 residues in the CDR3. CDR1 and CDR2 from the germline V gene are DFQATT and SNEGSKA (reference sequence). V lost 2 bases, J lost 2 bases, and 4 bases stayed unmatched. The DNA for the CDR3 is TGCAGTGCTAGAAAGCGGGAGGGTCTCACAGATACGCAGTATTTT. This gives the protein CSARKREGLTDTQYF.

This clonotype has at least ten counts. This rearrangement joins TRBV12-3 or TRBV12-4 to TRBJ1-6; a weak D match, TRBD1 (6 bases). The CDR3 has 14 amino acids. Deletions cut 6 bases from V and 0 bases from J, with 6 bases between. The CDR3 region is CASRDSSYNSPLHF. The CDR3, as DNA: TGTGCCAGCAGGGACAGCTCCTATAATTCACCCCTCCACTTT.

This clonotype showed up many times. The chain has TRBV25-1 and TRBJ2-7; D is undetermined. Germline V gene sequence: CDR1 MGHDK, CDR2 SYGVNS. This CDR3 spans 11 amino acids. Trimming shortened V by 5 bases and J by 3 bases, and 5 bases separated the two germline ends. CDR3 bases: TGTGCCAGCAGTTCCCACTACGAGCAGTACTTC. As protein: CASSSHYEQYF.

A few counts support this clonotype. V and J are TRBV24-1 and TRBJ2-1; possible D gene TRBD2, 6 bases. Germline V gene lookup returns CDR1 KGHDR and CDR2 SFDVKD. This CDR3 is 15 amino acids long. The V end lost 3 bases, the J end lost 5 bases, and 13 bases lay between the germline ends. This chain's CDR3 is CATSDGMGGDNEQFF. The CDR3 DNA reads as TGTGCCACCAGTGATGGTATGGGGGGAGACAATGAGCAGTTCTTC.

This clonotype has a count of ten or more. The gene calls are TRBV20-1 and TRBJ1-3; TRBD1 matches at 7 bases. This CDR3 contains 16 residues. The germline CDR1 and CDR2 sequences are DFQATT and SNEGSKA (reference sequence). The V and J ends lost 6 bases and 0 bases, in that order; junction bases with no gene match: 11. DNA for the CDR3: TGCAGTGCACGACAGGGAGGTAGTCGCTCTGGAAACACCATATATTTT. Encoded protein: CSARQGGSRSGNTIYF.

This clonotype has ten or more counts. The rearrangement uses TRBV29-1 and TRBJ2-1; tentative D call: TRBD2 (5 bases). The ends were cut back, 2 bases at V and 4 bases at J, with 12 bases in the middle. CDR1 and CDR2 from the germline V gene are SQVTM and ANQGSEA. The CDR3 covers 14 residues. CDR3 loop: CSVEMASSYNEQFF. CDR3 nucleotides: TGCAGCGTTGAAATGGCTAGCTCGTACAATGAGCAGTTCTTC.

V and J are TRBV3-1 and TRBJ1-6, with D maybe TRBD1 (5 bases). V shed 1 base and J shed 7 bases, with 8 bases lying between them. This CDR3 spans 14 amino acids. Germline V gene data show CDR1 as LGHDT and CDR2 as YNNKEL (reference sequence). CDR3: CASSQGGDNSPLHF. The CDR3 nucleotides read TGTGCCAGCAGCCAAGGAGGGGACAATTCACCCCTCCACTTT.

This clonotype occurred many times. The CDR3 DNA reads as TGCAGCCTCGGGGGGCCTAGGCTGAACACTGAAGCTTTCTTT. Its translation: CSLGGPRLNTEAFF. The J gene is TRBJ1-1, the V gene TRBV29-1, with D possibly matching TRBD1 (6 bases). The V end lost 8 bases, the J end lost 0 bases, and 16 bases lay between the germline ends. Germline CDR1 and CDR2: SQVTM and ANQGSEA. This CDR3 contains 14 residues.

The chain is built from TRBV7-9 and TRBJ2-7; D is uncertain. V gave up 2 bases and J gave up 5 bases, with 10 bases separating them. Germline V gene lookup returns CDR1 SEHNR and CDR2 FQNEAQ (reference sequence). The CDR3 is 13 amino acids. CDR3 sequence (DNA): TGTGCCAGCAGCTTACGGGTTTATGACGAGCAGTACTTC. This gives the protein CASSLRVYDEQYF. The whole variable domain, filled in from reference TRBV7-9 and TRBJ2-7, reads DTGVSQNPRHKITKRGQNVTFRCDPISEHNRLYWYRQTLGQGPEFLTYFQNEAQLEKSRLLSDRFSAERPKGSFSTLEIQRTEQGDSAMYLCASSLRVYDEQYFGPGTRLTVT.

In the case of this clonotype: The junction and the germline gene differ at one end; a read error may be behind it. CDR3 protein: CAGSFRGQGAGELFF. The CDR3 DNA sequence: TGTGCCGGCAGTTTCAGGGGGCAAGGGGCCGGGGAGCTGTTTTTT. The J gene is TRBJ2-2, the V gene TRBV12-3 or TRBV12-4; 8 bases are shared with TRBD1. CDR3 length equals 15 residues.

This chain links TRBV4-1 with TRBJ2-7, with 7 bases that match TRBD1. V shed 3 bases, J shed 2 bases, and the junction held 4 bases outside the gene matches. Germline loops: CDR1 MGHRA, CDR2 YSYEKL. This CDR3 comprises 14 residues. The chain's CDR3 is CASSQRQGTYEQYF. The CDR3 nucleotides are TGCGCCAGCAGCCAGAGACAGGGTACCTACGAGCAGTACTTC.

This chain connects TRBV6-1 to TRBJ2-5; the D gene is possibly TRBD2 (6 bases). Germline V gives CDR1 MNHNS, CDR2 SASEGT. Trimming removed 10 bases from V and 0 bases from J, with 12 bases in between. The length of the CDR3 is 13 residues. CDR3 protein: CATMEGYQETQYF. The CDR3, as DNA: TGTGCCACCATGGAGGGGTACCAAGAGACCCAGTACTTC.

The chain combines TRBV3-1 with TRBJ1-1, with D possibly being TRBD1 (6 bases). This CDR3 is built from 14 residues. The V end lost 5 bases, the J end lost 4 bases, and 14 bases lay between the germline ends. Per germline, CDR1 LGHDT and CDR2 YNNKEL (reference sequence). The CDR3 loop is CASSARVGGTEAFF. In DNA form, the CDR3 reads TGTGCCAGCAGCGCCCGGGTAGGGGGCACTGAAGCTTTCTTT.

This clonotype was counted a few times. V is TRBV29-1 and J is TRBJ2-3; 7 bases line up with TRBD1. CDR3 length: 14 amino acids. V lost 7 bases and J lost 1; bases outside the gene matches: 8. Germline lookup yields CDR1 SQVTM and CDR2 ANQGSEA. CDR3 sequence reads: CSGLRGLGTDTQYF. As DNA, the CDR3 is TGCAGCGGGCTGAGGGGGCTGGGCACAGATACGCAGTATTTT.

The rearrangement joins TRBV28 to TRBJ1-2; D gene unclear. Germline V CDR1 and CDR2: MDHEN, SYDVKM. V gave up 6 bases and J gave up 8 bases, with 13 bases separating them. The CDR3 has 12 amino acids. CDR3: CASSAPKEGYTF. As DNA, the CDR3 is TGTGCCAGCAGCGCGCCTAAAGAGGGCTACACCTTC.

This clonotype was seen a few times. The rearrangement uses TRBV5-1 and TRBJ2-3; 9 nucleotides agree with TRBD2. V shed 5 bases, J shed 8 bases, and the junction held 15 bases outside the gene matches. CDR1 is SGHRS and CDR2 is YFSETQ in the germline V gene. The length of the CDR3 is 16 residues. This CDR3 is CASSPEGGGGPTTQYF. The CDR3, as DNA: TGCGCCAGCAGTCCGGAAGGCGGGGGGGGCCCCACTACGCAGTATTTT.

The CDR3 DNA reads as TGTGCCAGCAGTTCCTCGGACAGGGGGCAAGGCAATGAGCAGTTCTTC. Its translation: CASSSSDRGQGNEQFF. V usage is TRBV27 and J usage is TRBJ2-1, with 11 bases identical to TRBD1. This CDR3 has 16 amino acids. J was trimmed by 6 bases and V by 4 bases; bases with no gene match: 8. Looked up from germline, CDR1 is MNHEY and CDR2 is SMNVEV (reference sequence).

This chain joins TRBV20-1 and TRBJ2-7; 9 nucleotides agree with TRBD2. Looked up from germline, CDR1 is DFQATT and CDR2 is SNEGSKA (reference sequence). The CDR3 length is 16 residues. V trimming: 0 bases; J trimming: 4 bases; junction bases outside the gene matches: 10. DNA for the CDR3: TGCAGTGCTAGAGATGGAGCGGGGGGTCCTTTTTACGAGCAGTACTTC. Its translation is CSARDGAGGPFYEQYF.

The rearrangement joins TRBV28 to TRBJ1-2, with D tentatively TRBD1 (5 bases). Trimming removed 8 bases at V and 10 bases at J, with 20 bases between. This CDR3 spans 13 amino acids. CDR1 MDHEN and CDR2 SYDVKM come from the germline V gene. The CDR3 DNA is TGTGCCAGCCGTCGGGACCGTCTCGTGGTCTACACCTTC. It translates to CASRRDRLVVYTF.

Many counts were recorded for this clonotype. The chain joins TRBV20-1 to TRBJ2-2; tentatively, D is TRBD1 or TRBD2 (6 bases each). V was clipped by 5 bases and J by 5 bases, with 12 bases between them. The CDR3 covers 13 residues. CDR1 and CDR2 from the germline V gene are DFQATT and SNEGSKA (reference sequence). The DNA for the CDR3 is TGCAGTGCTGAACGGGGGCGAACCGGGGAGCTGTTTTTT. Its protein product is CSAERGRTGELFF.

The chain has TRBV11-2 and TRBJ2-4; the match to TRBD1 covers 12 bases. Germline CDR1 SGHAT, CDR2 FQNNGV. The CDR3 has 17 amino acids. Trimming removed 3 bases from V and 1 base from J; junction bases left unmatched: 4. The CDR3 nucleotides are TGTGCCAGCAGCTTCGGGACAGGGGGCTTGGCCAAAAACATTCAGTACTTC. Protein product: CASSFGTGGLAKNIQYF.

This clonotype was recorded many times. This chain uses TRBV7-9 with TRBJ1-1; TRBD1 matches 9 bases. Germline CDR1 SEHNR, CDR2 FQNEAQ (reference sequence). V dropped 3 bases and J dropped 1; count of bases not matched to a gene: 9. The CDR3 length is 17 residues. The CDR3 nucleotides read TGTGCCAGCAGCTTCCCCCTTTCGGGACAGGGGAACACTGAAGCTTTCTTT. Protein sequence: CASSFPLSGQGNTEAFF.

The chain couples TRBV12-3 or TRBV12-4 to TRBJ2-5; D is unclear. Trimming cost V 2 bases and J 1 base, with 5 bases left between them. The CDR3 is made up of 13 amino acids. The CDR3 loop reads CASSLHAQETQYF. The CDR3 DNA sequence: TGTGCCAGCAGTTTACACGCCCAAGAGACCCAGTACTTC.